These 8 T cell receptor beta chains were sequenced from one sample in a study of blood T cell repertoires in COVID-19. Libraries were prepared by immunoSEQ multiplex PCR; TCRdb keeps only in-frame clonotypes and omits some of them. Among 130,000 or so clones listed, about four fifths were seen once. Material for sequencing was peripheral blood. The origin of the receptors is a woman in her 70s with acute or convalescent COVID-19.

Here the CDR3 reads CASSNERTEAFF. DNA of the CDR3: TGCGCCAGCAGCAACGAGAGGACTGAAGCTTTCTTT. The rearrangement links TRBV5-1 to TRBJ1-1, with no clear D. The length of the CDR3 is 12 residues. Germline V gives CDR1 SGHRS, CDR2 YFSETQ. Trimming left V 4 bases short and J 5 bases short, with 9 bases between.

The chain has TRBV30 and TRBJ1-2, with 10 positions matching TRBD1. The V and J ends lost 4 bases and 4 bases, in that order; junction bases with no gene match: 6. CDR1 is GTSNPN and CDR2 is SVGIG in the germline V gene (reference sequence). The length of the CDR3 is 14 residues. The CDR3 region has the DNA TGTGCCTGGACCGGGACAGGGGCCCCCTATGGCTACACCTTC. This translates into CAWTGTGAPYGYTF.

The chain carries TRBV7-9 and TRBJ2-1, with TRBD2 identical over 15 bases. Germline V gene data show CDR1 as SEHNR and CDR2 as FQNEAQ (reference sequence). The length of the CDR3 is 14 residues. Trimming at V came to 5 bases and at J to 14 bases, leaving 7 bases not matched to a gene. The CDR3: CASSPGTSGGSEFF. CDR3 coding DNA: TGTGCCAGCAGCCCGGGGACTAGCGGGGGGTCGGAGTTCTTC.

This rearrangement joins TRBV4-1 to TRBJ1-5, with D hard to call. The germline CDR1 and CDR2 sequences are MGHRA and YSYEKL. V lost 4 bases, J lost 0 bases, and 13 bases lay in between. This CDR3 spans 16 amino acids. The CDR3 sequence is CASSPRDGYSNQPQHF. Here the CDR3 DNA reads TGCGCCAGCAGCCCTAGAGACGGTTATAGCAATCAGCCCCAGCATTTT.

The genes are TRBV19 and TRBJ2-7, with TRBD2 as a possible D gene (5 bases). Germline CDR1 is LNHDA and CDR2 is SQIVND (reference sequence). The germline V and J ends were trimmed by 6 bases and 2 bases, with 11 bases remaining between them. The CDR3 sequence is 13 residues long. CDR3 protein: CASSSWETYEQYF. The DNA for the CDR3 is TGTGCCAGTAGCTCCTGGGAGACCTACGAGCAGTACTTC.

This clone was seen a single time. The chain recombines TRBV15 with TRBJ2-7; 10 nucleotides match TRBD1. V shed 4 bases and J 5 bases; nucleotides not matched to a gene: 5. The CDR3 runs 14 residues. In germline, CDR1 is LNHNV, CDR2 YYDKDF (reference sequence). The CDR3 DNA reads as TGTGCCACCAGCATACGGACAGGGGGGGACGAGCAGTACTTC. Its protein product is CATSIRTGGDEQYF.

In its sample, this clone was seen a few times. The chain carries TRBV19 and TRBJ1-2; D not certain. Germline V lookup: CDR1 LNHDA, CDR2 SQIVND (reference sequence). With 5 bases removed from V and 8 bases from J, the gap between germline ends came to 9 bases. CDR3 length equals 11 residues. CDR3 protein: CASSSVRGYTF. The CDR3 DNA sequence: TGTGCCAGTAGTTCGGTCCGAGGCTACACCTTC. The whole variable domain, filled in from reference TRBV19 and TRBJ1-2, reads DGGITQSPKYLFRKEGQNVTLSCEQNLNHDAMYWYRQDPGQGLRLIYYSQIVNDFQKGDIAEGYSVSREKKESFPLTVTSAQKNPTAFYLCASSSVRGYTFGSGTRLTVV.

V is TRBV10-3 and J is TRBJ2-5, with D possibly TRBD1 on 5 matching bases. CDR1 ENHRY and CDR2 SYGVKD come from the germline V gene. V shed 4 bases and J shed 5 bases, with 11 bases lying between them. The CDR3 runs to 13 residues. The CDR3: CAISGGRAETQYF. CDR3 nucleotides: TGTGCCATCAGTGGGGGCAGGGCCGAGACCCAGTACTTC.